The entry that follows covers one T cell receptor (beta chain) sequence. This entry comes from a study of T cells in Graves' hyperthyroidism and ophthalmopathy. Study background: Peripheral blood sampling occurred at initial diagnosis, before any treatment.

Regions amplified from RNA transcripts were the TCR beta CDR3 regions. HTBI primers were the set used in a first-round RT-PCR of the TCR CDR3. MiXCR, applied by TCRdb to the multiplex PCR reads, yields one record per CDR3 protein. The sample has around 500,000 distinct CDR3 sequences; 13% to 15% are singletons. Germline CDR1 reads SGHVS; CDR2 reads FNYEAQ. The CDR3 runs 15 residues. Trimming pared 5 bases from V and 1 base from J, leaving 14 bases between. Subjects aged 18 to 65 presented with newly diagnosed hyperthyroidism of less than 2 months' duration. Lactation, pregnancy, other autoimmune disease or uncontrolled infection excluded patients.

The genes are TRBV7-6 and TRBJ1-1; D is ambiguous. Sequenced: blood. The origin of this receptor is a woman aged 18-29 years with Graves' hyperthyroidism. Here the CDR3 DNA reads TGTGCCAGCAGCAGGCCCATGGGTCCGAACACTGAAGCTTTCTTT. It codes for CASSRPMGPNTEAFF. The entire variable domain, with the rest obtained from reference TRBV7-6 and TRBJ1-1, is as follows: GAGVSQSPRYKVTKRGQDVALRCDPISGHVSLYWYRQALGQGPEFLTYFNYEAQQDKSGLPNDRFSAERPEGSISTLTIQRTEQRDSAMYRCASSRPMGPNTEAFFGQGTRLTVV.